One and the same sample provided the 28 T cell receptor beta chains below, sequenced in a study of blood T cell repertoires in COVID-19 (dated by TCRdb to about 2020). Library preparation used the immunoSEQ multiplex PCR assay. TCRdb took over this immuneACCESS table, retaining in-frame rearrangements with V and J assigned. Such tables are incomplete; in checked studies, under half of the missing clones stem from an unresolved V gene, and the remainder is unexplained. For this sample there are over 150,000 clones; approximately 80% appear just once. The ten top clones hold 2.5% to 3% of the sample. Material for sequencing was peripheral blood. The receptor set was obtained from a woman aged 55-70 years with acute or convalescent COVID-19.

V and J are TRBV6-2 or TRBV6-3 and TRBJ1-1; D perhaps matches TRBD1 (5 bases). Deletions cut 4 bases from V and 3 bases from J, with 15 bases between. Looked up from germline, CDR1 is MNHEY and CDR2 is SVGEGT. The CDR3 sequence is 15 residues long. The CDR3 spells CASSSTGTGHTEAFF. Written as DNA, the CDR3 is TGTGCCAGCAGTTCCACCGGGACTGGGCACACTGAAGCTTTCTTT.

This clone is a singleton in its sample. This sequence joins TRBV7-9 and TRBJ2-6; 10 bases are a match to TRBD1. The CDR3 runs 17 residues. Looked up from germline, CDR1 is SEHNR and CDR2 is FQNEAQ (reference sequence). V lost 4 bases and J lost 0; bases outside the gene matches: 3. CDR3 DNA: TGTGCCAGCAGCTCGACAGGGGGCCGCTCTGGGGCCAACGTCCTGACTTTC. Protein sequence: CASSSTGGRSGANVLTF.

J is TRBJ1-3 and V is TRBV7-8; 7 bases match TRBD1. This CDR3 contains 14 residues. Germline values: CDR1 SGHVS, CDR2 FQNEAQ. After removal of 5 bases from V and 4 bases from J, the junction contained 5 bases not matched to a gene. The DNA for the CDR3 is TGTGCCAGCAGCCGCAACAGGGGAGGAAACACCATATATTTT. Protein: CASSRNRGGNTIYF.

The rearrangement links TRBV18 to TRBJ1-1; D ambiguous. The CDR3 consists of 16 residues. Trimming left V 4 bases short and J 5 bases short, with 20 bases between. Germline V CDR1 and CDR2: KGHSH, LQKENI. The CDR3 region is CASSRSSVRVETEAFF. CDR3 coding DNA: TGTGCCAGCTCACGCTCCTCGGTGAGGGTAGAGACTGAAGCTTTCTTT.

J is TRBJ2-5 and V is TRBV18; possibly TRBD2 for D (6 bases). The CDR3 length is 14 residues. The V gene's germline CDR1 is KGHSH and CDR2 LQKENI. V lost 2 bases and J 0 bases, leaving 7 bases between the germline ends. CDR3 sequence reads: CASSPGGDQETQYF. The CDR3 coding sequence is TGTGCCAGCTCACCAGGCGGGGACCAAGAGACCCAGTACTTC.

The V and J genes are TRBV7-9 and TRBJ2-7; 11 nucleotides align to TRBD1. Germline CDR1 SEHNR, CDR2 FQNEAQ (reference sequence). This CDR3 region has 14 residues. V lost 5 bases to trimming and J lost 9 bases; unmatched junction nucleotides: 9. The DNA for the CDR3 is TGTGCCAGCAGCCACGGGACAGGGGGGCTAGGGCAGTACTTC. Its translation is CASSHGTGGLGQYF.

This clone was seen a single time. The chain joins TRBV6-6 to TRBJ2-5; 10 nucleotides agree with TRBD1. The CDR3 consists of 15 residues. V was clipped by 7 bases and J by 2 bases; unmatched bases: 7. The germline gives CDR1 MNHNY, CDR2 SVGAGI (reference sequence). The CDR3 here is CASTRRDRGQETQYF. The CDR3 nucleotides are TGTGCCAGCACACGCAGGGACAGGGGACAAGAGACCCAGTACTTC.

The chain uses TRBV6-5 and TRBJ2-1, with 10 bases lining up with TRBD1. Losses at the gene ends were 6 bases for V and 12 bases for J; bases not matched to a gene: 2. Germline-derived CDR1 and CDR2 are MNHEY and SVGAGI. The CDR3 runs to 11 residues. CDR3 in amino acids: CASRGQGTQFF. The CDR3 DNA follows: TGTGCCAGCAGGGGACAGGGGACGCAGTTCTTC.

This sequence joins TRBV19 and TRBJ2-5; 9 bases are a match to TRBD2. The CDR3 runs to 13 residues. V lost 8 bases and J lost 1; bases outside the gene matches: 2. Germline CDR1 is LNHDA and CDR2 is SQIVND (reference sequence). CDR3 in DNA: TGTGCCAGTGGGACTAGCCGCCAAGAGACCCAGTACTTC. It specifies CASGTSRQETQYF.

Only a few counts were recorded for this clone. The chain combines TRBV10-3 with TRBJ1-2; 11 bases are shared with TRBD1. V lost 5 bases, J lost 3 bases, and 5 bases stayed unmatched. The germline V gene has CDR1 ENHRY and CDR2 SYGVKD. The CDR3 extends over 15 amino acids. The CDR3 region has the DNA TGTGCCATCAGTATTCCGGGACAGGGGGACTATGGCTACACCTTC. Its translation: CAISIPGQGDYGYTF.

CDR3 coding DNA: TGTGCCAGCAGCGTAGCTCCAGGGCTGAGCACAGATACGCAGTATTTT. Residues: CASSVAPGLSTDTQYF. This rearrangement joins TRBV9 to TRBJ2-3; possible D gene TRBD1, 5 bases. V shed 0 bases and J shed 0 bases, with 11 bases lying between them. CDR3 size: 16 residues. The V gene's germline CDR1 is SGDLS and CDR2 YYNGEE.

CDR3 in DNA: TGCGCCAGCAGCTTGGCGAAAGGGGCTGAAAACACTGAAGCTTTCTTT. This sequence encodes CASSLAKGAENTEAFF. The J gene is TRBJ1-1, the V gene TRBV5-1, with D possibly being TRBD1 (5 bases). There are 16 residues in the CDR3. V was cut by 0 bases and J by 2 bases, with 14 bases left in between. Germline values: CDR1 SGHRS, CDR2 YFSETQ.

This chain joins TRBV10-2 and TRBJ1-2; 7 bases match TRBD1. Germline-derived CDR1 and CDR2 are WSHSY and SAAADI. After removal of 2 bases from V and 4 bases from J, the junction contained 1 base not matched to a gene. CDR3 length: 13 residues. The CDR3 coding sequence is TGCGCCAGCAGTGAGGGGGACAGCTATGGCTACACCTTC. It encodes CASSEGDSYGYTF.

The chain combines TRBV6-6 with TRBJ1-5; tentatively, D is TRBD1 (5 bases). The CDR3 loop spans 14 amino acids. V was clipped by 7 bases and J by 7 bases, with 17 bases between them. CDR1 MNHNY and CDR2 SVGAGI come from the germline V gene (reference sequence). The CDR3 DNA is TGTGCCAGCACCTTAAGTGGGGGGAGGCAGCCCCAGCATTTT. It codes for CASTLSGGRQPQHF.

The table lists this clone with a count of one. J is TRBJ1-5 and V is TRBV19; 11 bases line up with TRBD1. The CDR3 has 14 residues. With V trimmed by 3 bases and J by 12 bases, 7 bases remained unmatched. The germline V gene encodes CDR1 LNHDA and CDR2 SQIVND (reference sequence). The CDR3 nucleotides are TGTGCCAGTAGTATTGGACAGGGGGCACCGGTCCAGCATTTT. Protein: CASSIGQGAPVQHF. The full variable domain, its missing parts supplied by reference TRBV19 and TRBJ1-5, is DGGITQSPKYLFRKEGQNVTLSCEQNLNHDAMYWYRQDPGQGLRLIYYSQIVNDFQKGDIAEGYSVSREKKESFPLTVTSAQKNPTAFYLCASSIGQGAPVQHFGDGTRLSIL.

The CDR3 DNA reads as TGTGCCAGCAGCCCTGACTCAGGGGGCGATGGCTACACCTTC. It encodes CASSPDSGGDGYTF. The rearrangement links TRBV28 to TRBJ1-2; 8 bases agree with TRBD1. This CDR3 region has 14 residues. Germline V lookup: CDR1 MDHEN, CDR2 SYDVKM. With 6 bases clipped from V and 6 bases from J, the junction kept 9 bases outside the gene matches.

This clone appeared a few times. The CDR3 DNA reads TGTGCCAGCAGTTATGGGCTAGCCCGATCCTACGAGCAGTACTTC. Translation gives CASSYGLARSYEQYF. The chain employs TRBV6-2 or TRBV6-3 and TRBJ2-7; weak D call: TRBD2 (5 bases). Germline V gene lookup returns CDR1 MNHEY and CDR2 SVGEGT. Trimming removed 3 bases from V and 1 base from J, with 13 bases in between. This CDR3 contains 15 residues.

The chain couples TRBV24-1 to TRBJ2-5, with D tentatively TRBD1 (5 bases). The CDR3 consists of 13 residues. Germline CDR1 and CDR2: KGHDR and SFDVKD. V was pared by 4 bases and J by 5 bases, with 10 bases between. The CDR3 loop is CATSDPGLETQYF. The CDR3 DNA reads TGTGCCACCAGTGACCCAGGGTTGGAGACCCAGTACTTC.

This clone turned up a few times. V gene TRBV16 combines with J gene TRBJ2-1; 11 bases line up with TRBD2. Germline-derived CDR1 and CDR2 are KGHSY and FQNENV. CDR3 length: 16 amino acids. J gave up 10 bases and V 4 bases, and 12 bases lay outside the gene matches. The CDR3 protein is CASSLVSPLAGGEQFF. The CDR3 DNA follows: TGTGCCAGCAGCCTTGTATCCCCCCTAGCGGGGGGCGAGCAGTTCTTC.

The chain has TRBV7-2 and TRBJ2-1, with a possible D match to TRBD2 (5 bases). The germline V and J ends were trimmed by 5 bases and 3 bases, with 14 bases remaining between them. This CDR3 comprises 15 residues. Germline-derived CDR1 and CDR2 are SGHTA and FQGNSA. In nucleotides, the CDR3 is TGTGCCAGCAGCAGCAGGACTGGGAACTACAATGAGCAGTTCTTC. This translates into CASSSRTGNYNEQFF.

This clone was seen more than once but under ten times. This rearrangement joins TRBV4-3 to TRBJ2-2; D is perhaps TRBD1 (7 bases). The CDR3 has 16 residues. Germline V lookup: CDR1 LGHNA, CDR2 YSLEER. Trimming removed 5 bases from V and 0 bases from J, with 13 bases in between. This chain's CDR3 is CASSNQGGANTGELFF. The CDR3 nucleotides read TGCGCCAGCAGCAACCAGGGGGGCGCGAACACCGGGGAGCTGTTTTTT.

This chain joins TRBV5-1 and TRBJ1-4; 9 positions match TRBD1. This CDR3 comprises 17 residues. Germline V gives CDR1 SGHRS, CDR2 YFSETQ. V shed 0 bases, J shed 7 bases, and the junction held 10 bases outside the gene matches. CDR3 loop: CASSLGGQGGIGEKLFF. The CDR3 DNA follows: TGCGCCAGCAGCTTGGGGGGACAGGGTGGAATCGGTGAAAAACTGTTTTTT.

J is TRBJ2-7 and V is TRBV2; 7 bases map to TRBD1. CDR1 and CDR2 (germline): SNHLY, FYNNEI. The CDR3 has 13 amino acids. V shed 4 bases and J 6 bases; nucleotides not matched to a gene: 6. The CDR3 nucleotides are TGTGCCAGCAGTGGGGACAGTCAATCCGAGCAGTACTTC. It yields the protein CASSGDSQSEQYF.

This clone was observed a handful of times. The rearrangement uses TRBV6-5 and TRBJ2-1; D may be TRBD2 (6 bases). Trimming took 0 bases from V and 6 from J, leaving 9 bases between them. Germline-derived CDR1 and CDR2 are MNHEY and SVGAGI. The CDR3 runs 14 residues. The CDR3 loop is CASSYSVGGNEQFF. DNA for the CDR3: TGTGCCAGCAGTTACTCGGTCGGGGGCAATGAGCAGTTCTTC.

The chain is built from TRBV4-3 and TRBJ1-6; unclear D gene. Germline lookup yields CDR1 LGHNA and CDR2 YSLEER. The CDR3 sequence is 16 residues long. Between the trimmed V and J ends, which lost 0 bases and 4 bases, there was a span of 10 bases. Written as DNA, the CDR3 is TGCGCCAGCAGCCAAGATAATCAGTTGTATAATTCACCCCTCCACTTT. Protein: CASSQDNQLYNSPLHF.

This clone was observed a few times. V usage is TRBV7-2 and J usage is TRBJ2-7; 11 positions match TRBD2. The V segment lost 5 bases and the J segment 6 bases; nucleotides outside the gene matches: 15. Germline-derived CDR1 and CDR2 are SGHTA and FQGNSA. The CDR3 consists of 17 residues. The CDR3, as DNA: TGTGCCAGCAGCCTCGCTAGCGGGGGGCCCACCTGGGCCGAGCAGTACTTC. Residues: CASSLASGGPTWAEQYF.

The CDR3 here is CASSQGPAGGNEQFF. The DNA of the CDR3 is TGCGCCAGCAGCCAAGGCCCGGCGGGGGGGAATGAGCAGTTCTTC. This chain connects TRBV4-3 to TRBJ2-1; 9 bases are shared with TRBD2. With 1 base clipped from V and 7 bases from J, the junction kept 5 bases outside the gene matches. The CDR3 spans 15 residues. From germline, CDR1 is LGHNA and CDR2 YSLEER.

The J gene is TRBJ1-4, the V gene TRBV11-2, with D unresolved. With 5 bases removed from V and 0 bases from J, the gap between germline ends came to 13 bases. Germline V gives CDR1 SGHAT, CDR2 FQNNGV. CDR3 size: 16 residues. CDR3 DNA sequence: TGTGCCAGCAGCAGACTTAGGTCGTCAACTAATGAAAAACTGTTTTTT. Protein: CASSRLRSSTNEKLFF.